Shown below are 2 T cell receptor beta chains from a single sample sequenced in a study of cytomegalovirus exposure and HLA in healthy donors. PCR amplification relied on 60 Vbeta primers (plus 13 Jbeta primers). Clones were read by immunoSEQ multiplex PCR, and TCRdb kept only the in-frame ones, dropping some. The repertoire holds about 300,000 clones, with roughly 85% as singletons. The specimen was PBMCs. Receptors were obtained from a man in his forties in good health and CMV-seropositive.

The genes are TRBV29-1 and TRBJ2-1, with D possibly being TRBD2 (6 bases). V was clipped by 7 bases and J by 7 bases, with 17 bases between them. In germline, CDR1 is SQVTM, CDR2 ANQGSEA. The CDR3 loop spans 13 amino acids. This CDR3 reads CSGTLGRGNEQFF. The CDR3 region has the DNA TGCAGCGGGACTCTCGGGAGAGGGAATGAGCAGTTCTTC.

The genes are TRBV7-3 and TRBJ2-3; 7 nucleotides match TRBD1. The CDR3 is 14 amino acids. V was pared by 3 bases and J by 2 bases, with 2 bases of the junction left unmatched. Germline CDR1 and CDR2: SGHTA and FQGTGA. The CDR3 nucleotides read TGTGCCAGCAGCTTTGACAGGGACACAGATACGCAGTATTTT. Amino acid sequence: CASSFDRDTDTQYF.